This T cell receptor beta chain originates from a study of T cells in Graves' hyperthyroidism and ophthalmopathy. Study at large: Initial diagnosis, before any treatment, was when peripheral blood was collected. Points from the study as a whole: Before onset, by a median of about seven months, the model predicted ophthalmopathy.

This CDR3 comprises 14 residues. V lost 8 bases and J lost 6; bases outside the gene matches: 9. CDR1 and CDR2 from the germline V gene are SGHTA and FQGNSA. RNA transcripts served as the template for amplifying TCR beta CDR3 regions. HTBI primers were employed in a first-round RT-PCR of the TCR CDR3. TCRdb called the multiplex PCR reads again in MiXCR, with one record for every CDR3 protein. The sample lists 730,000 or so distinct CDR3 sequences, roughly a sixth occurring once. These patients, aged 18 to 65, had recently diagnosed hyperthyroidism lasting under 2 months. Diagnoses were established using clinical symptoms, serum thyroxine and TRAb, thyroid ultrasound and orbital computed tomography. Worth noting for this clonotype: What it binds is not known.

Input material: blood. The clonotype comes from a woman aged 45 to 65 with Graves' hyperthyroidism that later progressed to Graves' ophthalmopathy. V and J are TRBV7-2 and TRBJ2-3; TRBD1 agrees at 9 bases. Written as DNA, the CDR3 is TGTGCCAGCGGGCCGGGACAGGGAAGGGATACGCAGTATTTT. It codes for CASGPGQGRDTQYF.